Following are 24 T cell receptor beta chains from one sample sequenced in a study of blood T cell repertoires in COVID-19. This table comes from immunoSEQ multiplex PCR, and its TCRdb copy is limited to in-frame clones, with some not included. The sample contains about 190,000 clones, about 77% of which appear only once. The sequenced material came from peripheral blood. The receptors were sampled from a woman older than 75 with active or convalescent COVID-19.

The V gene is TRBV19, the J gene TRBJ1-1; D is undetermined. V dropped 2 bases and J dropped 14 bases, with 15 bases sitting between them. CDR1 LNHDA and CDR2 SQIVND come from the germline V gene (reference sequence). The CDR3 loop spans 12 amino acids. The CDR3 region is CASSITLTARFF. DNA for the CDR3: TGTGCCAGTAGTATAACGTTGACGGCCAGGTTCTTT. Together with reference TRBV19 and TRBJ1-1, the CDR3 gives the full variable domain: DGGITQSPKYLFRKEGQNVTLSCEQNLNHDAMYWYRQDPGQGLRLIYYSQIVNDFQKGDIAEGYSVSREKKESFPLTVTSAQKNPTAFYLCASSITLTARFFGQGTRLTVV.

The V and J genes are TRBV4-3 and TRBJ1-2; 7 bases agree with TRBD1. The V gene's germline CDR1 is LGHNA and CDR2 YSLEER. The ends lost 0 bases at V and 1 base at J; junction bases unmatched: 8. CDR3 size: 17 residues. The CDR3: CASSQEYDHRGNYGYTF. Here the CDR3 DNA reads TGCGCCAGCAGCCAAGAATACGACCACAGGGGTAACTATGGCTACACCTTC.

V and J are TRBV25-1 and TRBJ1-4; D uncertain. The CDR3 spans 15 residues. The V gene lost 4 bases and the J gene lost 4 bases, with 13 bases spanning the gap. Germline lookup yields CDR1 MGHDK and CDR2 SYGVNS. The CDR3 DNA is TGTGCCAGCAGTGGGGGAGGGCTTAATAATGAAAAACTGTTTTTT. Translating gives CASSGGGLNNEKLFF. Drawing the rest from reference TRBV25-1 and TRBJ1-4, the complete variable domain is EADIYQTPRYLVIGTGKKITLECSQTMGHDKMYWYQQDPGMELHLIHYSYGVNSTEKGDLSSESTVSRIRTEHFPLTLESARPSHTSQYLCASSGGGLNNEKLFFGSGTQLSVL.

The chain joins TRBV5-1 to TRBJ1-1; no clear D. The V gene lost 4 bases and the J gene lost 1 base, with 14 bases spanning the gap. From germline, CDR1 is SGHRS and CDR2 YFSETQ. The CDR3 loop spans 15 amino acids. CDR3 sequence: CASSVAQRRNTEAFF. CDR3 nucleotide sequence: TGCGCCAGCAGCGTAGCCCAAAGGAGGAACACTGAAGCTTTCTTT.

The chain carries TRBV6-5 and TRBJ1-2, with 7 bases matching TRBD1. In germline, CDR1 is MNHEY, CDR2 SVGAGI. CDR3 length: 15 residues. V was pared by 0 bases and J by 4 bases, with 5 bases of the junction left unmatched. CDR3 protein: CASSYSPTGRYGYTF. CDR3 DNA sequence: TGTGCCAGCAGTTACTCACCGACAGGGCGCTATGGCTACACCTTC.

This chain connects TRBV7-2 to TRBJ2-7, with 10 bases identical to TRBD2. CDR3 size: 17 residues. Germline CDR1 reads SGHTA; CDR2 reads FQGNSA. J gave up 3 bases and V 5 bases, and 13 bases lay outside the gene matches. The CDR3: CASSPPRAGGRIYEQYF. The CDR3 DNA follows: TGTGCCAGCAGCCCGCCTCGAGCGGGAGGGAGGATCTACGAGCAGTACTTC.

This chain uses TRBV20-1 with TRBJ2-1; D not certain. V lost 6 bases, J lost 8 bases, and 11 bases lay in between. The CDR3 runs 11 residues. The germline V gene has CDR1 DFQATT and CDR2 SNEGSKA (reference sequence). Here the CDR3 DNA reads TGCAGTGCCAAAAGAACGGATGAGCAGTTCTTC. Its protein product is CSAKRTDEQFF.

This clone occurred once. The chain recombines TRBV28 with TRBJ1-4; D not certain. The CDR3 has 15 residues. CDR1 is MDHEN and CDR2 is SYDVKM in the germline V gene. Trimming removed 8 bases at V and 6 bases at J, with 19 bases between. Written as DNA, the CDR3 is TGTGCCAGCGGACGGACGGGAGGAGTTGATGAAAAACTGTTTTTT. As protein: CASGRTGGVDEKLFF.

This chain connects TRBV12-5 to TRBJ2-5; the match to TRBD2 covers 9 bases. V shed 0 bases, J shed 4 bases, and the junction held 9 bases outside the gene matches. Germline V gene data show CDR1 as LGHNT and CDR2 as FRNRAP. This CDR3 has 17 amino acids. In DNA, the CDR3 is TGTGCTAGTGGTTTGGTACATGCGGGGGGGCCGAGAGAGACCCAGTACTTC. Protein sequence: CASGLVHAGGPRETQYF.

This clone was counted a single time. The V call is TRBV5-1, the J call TRBJ2-2; TRBD2 aligns across 9 bases. This CDR3 spans 15 amino acids. V shed 3 bases, J shed 5 bases, and the junction held 5 bases outside the gene matches. Germline V CDR1 and CDR2: SGHRS, YFSETQ. The CDR3 loop is CASSSSGVGTGELFF. The DNA for the CDR3 is TGCGCCAGCAGCTCTAGCGGGGTGGGGACCGGGGAGCTGTTTTTT. The whole variable domain, filled in from reference TRBV5-1 and TRBJ2-2, reads KAGVTQTPRYLIKTRGQQVTLSCSPISGHRSVSWYQQTPGQGLQFLFEYFSETQRNKGNFPGRFSGRQFSNSRSEMNVSTLELGDSALYLCASSSSGVGTGELFFGEGSRLTVL.

This clone was recorded only once. This chain uses TRBV28 with TRBJ1-6; D is possibly TRBD1 (5 bases). V was trimmed by 5 bases and J by 9 bases, leaving 11 bases between them. The CDR3 totals 13 residues. Germline values: CDR1 MDHEN, CDR2 SYDVKM. This CDR3 is CASSIGGGSPLHF. The CDR3 DNA follows: TGTGCCAGCAGTATTGGGGGGGGTTCACCCCTCCACTTT.

The chain carries TRBV5-1 and TRBJ2-7, with a weak D call TRBD1 (7 bases). In germline, CDR1 is SGHRS, CDR2 YFSETQ. The germline V and J ends were trimmed by 0 bases and 3 bases, with 19 bases remaining between them. The CDR3 is made up of 17 amino acids. CDR3 amino acids: CASSLAIGAGGIYEQYF. DNA of the CDR3: TGCGCCAGCAGCTTGGCCATCGGGGCAGGGGGGATCTACGAGCAGTACTTC.

On this clone: The sample has other DNA sequences that encode this CDR3 too. The chain recombines TRBV7-9 with TRBJ1-1; 11 bases fit TRBD1. Germline V gives CDR1 SEHNR, CDR2 FQNEAQ (reference sequence). The CDR3 length is 15 residues. V was clipped by 5 bases and J by 3 bases; unmatched bases: 5. The CDR3, as DNA: TGTGCCAGCAGCCCAGGACAGGGGGCTGACACTGAAGCTTTCTTT. Translating it yields CASSPGQGADTEAFF.

The V call is TRBV7-2, the J call TRBJ2-2; 15 bases line up with TRBD2. The CDR3 covers 19 residues. The germline V gene has CDR1 SGHTA and CDR2 FQGNSA. The V gene end was trimmed by 1 base and the J gene end by 6 bases; junction bases not matched to a gene: 9. The CDR3 nucleotides are TGTGCCAGCAGCTTAGTAGGACTAGCGGGGGGGCCGAGATCCGGGGAGCTGTTTTTT. Amino acid sequence: CASSLVGLAGGPRSGELFF. Filled out from reference TRBV7-2 and TRBJ2-2, the complete variable domain reads GAGVSQSPSNKVTEKGKDVELRCDPISGHTALYWYRQSLGQGLEFLIYFQGNSAPDKSGLPSDRFSAERTGGSVSTLTIQRTQQEDSAVYLCASSLVGLAGGPRSGELFFGEGSRLTVL.

This clone came up a few times. The chain is built from TRBV7-9 and TRBJ1-6; D call uncertain. V lost 7 bases to trimming and J lost 8 bases, with 12 bases between them. Germline CDR1 is SEHNR and CDR2 is FQNEAQ (reference sequence). The CDR3 length is 13 residues. The CDR3, as DNA: TGTGCCAGCAATGACTTATTGGATTCACCCCTCCACTTT. Amino acids: CASNDLLDSPLHF.

This chain joins TRBV18 and TRBJ2-3, with a possible D match to TRBD2 (6 bases). Per germline, CDR1 KGHSH and CDR2 LQKENI. Trimming removed 0 bases from V and 6 bases from J, with 10 bases in between. The CDR3 sequence is 14 residues long. This CDR3 reads CASSPPMGRDTQYF. CDR3 sequence (DNA): TGTGCCAGCTCACCACCAATGGGGAGGGATACGCAGTATTTT.

CDR3 amino acids: CASSRRGAGDTDTQYF. CDR3 nucleotide sequence: TGTGCCAGCAGCAGACGGGGGGCTGGAGACACAGATACGCAGTATTTT. The chain is built from TRBV7-9 and TRBJ2-3; maybe TRBD2 (7 bases). V lost 5 bases and J 2 bases, leaving 17 bases between the germline ends. The germline CDR1 and CDR2 sequences are SEHNR and FQNEAQ (reference sequence). The CDR3 has 16 amino acids.

To note about this clone: Other DNA sequences within the sample encode an identical CDR3. This chain joins TRBV2 and TRBJ1-2, with TRBD1 matching 7 bases. The CDR3 consists of 13 residues. In germline, CDR1 is SNHLY, CDR2 FYNNEI. The V and J ends lost 6 bases and 2 bases, in that order; junction bases with no gene match: 3. In nucleotides, the CDR3 is TGTGCCAGCAGCAGACAGGGAAACTATGGCTACACCTTC. This translates into CASSRQGNYGYTF.

This chain uses TRBV2 with TRBJ1-4; no reliable D call. Deletions cut 5 bases from V and 7 bases from J, with 8 bases between. Per the germline V gene, CDR1 is SNHLY and CDR2 is FYNNEI. The CDR3 is made up of 12 amino acids. DNA of the CDR3: TGTGCCAGCAGTCCCCCTAGTGAAAAACTGTTTTTT. This codes for CASSPPSEKLFF. Variable domain in full (rest from reference TRBV2 and TRBJ1-4): EPEVTQTPSHQVTQMGQEVILRCVPISNHLYFYWYRQILGQKVEFLVSFYNNEISEKSEIFDDQFSVERPDGSNFTLKIRSTKLEDSAMYFCASSPPSEKLFFGSGTQLSVL.

The chain uses TRBV10-2 and TRBJ2-7; D is perhaps TRBD1 (6 bases). The CDR3 is made up of 14 amino acids. The germline V gene has CDR1 WSHSY and CDR2 SAAADI. Trimming shortened V by 4 bases and J by 5 bases, and 15 bases separated the two germline ends. The CDR3 loop reads CASSVSGAIDEQYF. The CDR3 DNA follows: TGCGCCAGCAGTGTCTCAGGGGCCATTGACGAGCAGTACTTC.

The chain is built from TRBV3-1 (or the pseudogene TRBV3-2) and TRBJ1-1, with TRBD1 identical over 10 bases. CDR3 length equals 22 residues. V lost 4 bases and J lost 3; bases outside the gene matches: 26. Per germline, CDR1 LGHDT and CDR2 YNNKEL (reference sequence). This CDR3 is CASSRRQKPGQGHVRRDTEAFF. Written as DNA, the CDR3 is TGTGCCAGCAGCCGAAGGCAAAAACCGGGACAGGGGCATGTGCGGAGGGACACTGAAGCTTTCTTT.

This clone occurred a few times. This chain links TRBV5-1 with TRBJ2-3; a weak D match, TRBD2 (6 bases). This CDR3 contains 18 residues. Trimming took 5 bases from V and 0 from J, leaving 22 bases between them. From germline, CDR1 is SGHRS and CDR2 YFSETQ. This chain's CDR3 is CASRNAGRGGYSTDTQYF. The DNA of the CDR3 is TGCGCCAGCAGAAATGCGGGAAGGGGAGGTTATAGCACAGATACGCAGTATTTT.

The chain links TRBV5-1 to TRBJ1-1, with TRBD1 as a possible D gene (6 bases). V was cut by 1 base and J by 3 bases, with 10 bases left in between. The CDR3 is 14 residues long. CDR1 SGHRS and CDR2 YFSETQ come from the germline V gene. CDR3 region: CASSLTGTDTEAFF. The CDR3 bases are TGCGCCAGCAGCTTGACAGGGACGGACACTGAAGCTTTCTTT. Looking up the rest from reference TRBV5-1 and TRBJ1-1 gives the full variable domain: KAGVTQTPRYLIKTRGQQVTLSCSPISGHRSVSWYQQTPGQGLQFLFEYFSETQRNKGNFPGRFSGRQFSNSRSEMNVSTLELGDSALYLCASSLTGTDTEAFFGQGTRLTVV.

This clone was counted a few times. The V call is TRBV30, the J call TRBJ2-7; TRBD1 might be the D (7 bases). CDR1 is GTSNPN, CDR2 SVGIG, per germline (reference sequence). Trimming left V 0 bases short and J 7 bases short, with 22 bases between. This CDR3 region has 16 residues. Here the CDR3 reads CAWSVARYPSGGEQYF. The CDR3 bases are TGTGCCTGGAGTGTAGCGCGTTACCCCTCAGGGGGGGAGCAGTACTTC.